This T cell receptor (beta chain) was recorded in a study of blood T cell repertoires in COVID-19. As for the study in general: Material from acute and convalescent COVID-19 was sourced from the United States, Italy and Spain. PBMCs, B-cell-depleted T cells, or T cells were the source of the cDNA or gDNA that made up the material.

The CDR3 is 15 amino acids. Trimming took off 5 bases at V and 0 bases at J, with 11 bases between the two ends. Germline assignment: CDR1 MDHEN and CDR2 SYDVKM. In the original processing: Nucleated cell number was recorded as an estimate derived from reference gene primer amplification. Sequencing was performed with immunoSEQ multiplex PCR; in TCRdb, only in-frame clones are kept and a portion is missing. Clonal size and the V and J genes are those of that table, whereas D and trimming came from the DNA. The sample shows about 140,000 clones, under 80% of them seen only once. This clone was seen a handful of times.

V is TRBV28 and J is TRBJ1-5; perhaps TRBD1 as D (6 bases). This TCR was recovered from an older man with acute or convalescent COVID-19. Specimen: peripheral blood. Written as DNA, the CDR3 is TGTGCCAGCAGTCGTACAGGGATTAGCAATCAGCCCCAGCATTTT. Its protein product is CASSRTGISNQPQHF. The full variable domain, its missing parts supplied by reference TRBV28 and TRBJ1-5, is DVKVTQSSRYLVKRTGEKVFLECVQDMDHENMFWYRQDPGLGLRLIYFSYDVKMKEKGDIPEGYSVSREKKERFSLILESASTNQTSMYLCASSRTGISNQPQHFGDGTRLSIL.